This T cell receptor (beta chain) was documented in a study of control samples from healthy donors and cancer patients. V was pared by 5 bases and J by 7 bases, with 6 bases of the junction left unmatched. Germline CDR1 SGHRS, CDR2 YFSETQ. The CDR3 runs 13 residues. Sequencing was performed with immunoSEQ multiplex PCR; in TCRdb, only in-frame clones are kept and a portion is missing. Of 180,000 or so clones in the sample, 91% were seen once. The chain is built from TRBV5-1 and TRBJ1-5, with TRBD1 identical over 7 bases. The TCR originated in a woman aged 30 to 39 in good health. The sequenced sample consisted of blood. The CDR3 is CASSLTGSQPQHF. DNA for the CDR3: TGCGCCAGCAGTCTGACAGGGAGCCAGCCCCAGCATTTT.